The following is a TCR beta chain sequence with its context. The V end lost 3 bases, the J end lost 9 bases, and 15 bases lay between the germline ends. The CDR3 totals 14 residues. Germline V gives CDR1 MDHEN, CDR2 SYDVKM. Time point noted: newly diagnosed GD, antithyroid drugs for less than 3 months. Scientists built the TCR library using RNA that was extracted from PBMCs. These data come from a study of regulatory T cells in long-lasting Graves disease. According to the study, TCR beta libraries were built with iRepertoire HTBI primers and CDR3-region Arm-PCR. TCRdb reprocessed the multiplex PCR reads via MiXCR and lists one record per CDR3 protein. The data show 400,000 to 500,000 distinct CDR3 sequences, less than 20% seen once. These data were also filed under a second study, of T cells in Graves' hyperthyroidism and ophthalmopathy.

This specimen was peripheral blood mononuclear cells (PBMCs), taken at new diagnosis, from a patient treated with antithyroid drugs. The TCR comes from a woman under 30 with Graves disease. The V gene is TRBV28, the J gene TRBJ2-1; D unclear. In DNA form, the CDR3 reads TGTGCCAGCAGTTTCTCTACAGTCGGGCCTGAGCAGTTCTTC. Translating gives CASSFSTVGPEQFF.